This TCR beta chain is from a study of long-term antiretroviral therapy in people with HIV (dated by TCRdb to 2021 to 2024). About the study as a whole: Collection of the earliest samples took place about a decade ahead of the 2015 WHO recommendation for immediate ART, at a time when ART was typically delayed until CD4 counts fell. A retrospective serial study tested whether ART initiation and durable HIV suppression were associated with changes in peripheral blood TRB repertoire composition and diversity. A total of fewer than 200 cryopreserved PBMC samples were contributed to the cohort by 30 adults with confirmed HIV infection, with samples collected serially over a mean of 6 years (range 1-12). Among the 25 to 35 participants with HIV, around ten were female. No cross-contamination during QIAcube processing was seen in test extractions of a monoclonal T-cell line run alongside a few dozen polyclonal samples. Broad study findings and their caveats: Because pre-ART samples had limited cell numbers, unsorted PBMC were profiled rather than sorted CD4+ and CD8+ T cells. No data were available on ART adherence, viral resistance or therapy changes, limiting inferences about post-ART repertoire changes. A significant increase in TRB diversity was found to be associated with ART initiation, although TRB diversity was observed to remain significantly below that of transplant donor controls even after long-term ART. The samples span the years 2004 to 2017, and the ART regimens used at that time may not be as effective as current regimens. Compared with controls, HIV repertoires had narrower CDR3 length ranges, and the network structure pointed to an antigen-experienced repertoire that shifted only slightly toward naive after ART. The repertoire was dominated across all time points by expanded TRB clones identified before ART initiation, although this dominance was seen to fluctuate and to decrease in many PLHIV after ART. Owing to limited PBMC availability, only the TCR beta chain was sequenced, without alpha chain pairing.

Turning to this clone: Its cognate antigen has yet to be identified. No much larger clone exists at a distance of one base, and base qualities are not known.

The immunoSEQ hsTCRB v3.0 assay was used at survey level resolution for TRB variable region sequencing. A depth of about 35,000-50,000 T-cell genomes per sample was targeted for TRB sequencing. An Illumina MiSeq with a v3 150-cycle kit was used to sequence the pooled TRB libraries. In the paper's pipeline: Repertoire analysis was performed in R inside a reproducible Nextflow workflow that covered QC, data transformation and analysis. LymphoSeq2, an R package for AIRR-Seq data exploration, was used to implement custom analyses. A few samples that produced fewer than 5000 total TRB sequences were removed, so fewer than 200 HIV repertoires were analyzed. Among the approximately 190 HIV repertoires that were kept, 59 were collected before ART initiation and about 130 were collected after ART initiation. Each repertoire was downsampled to 5000 TRB nucleotide sequences, and summary statistics were averaged across 100 downsampling iterations. TRB sequences were retained for analysis only if CDR3 regions of at least seven amino acids were present. A Shannon entropy-derived clonality score and the Gini coefficient were used to measure diversity. In repertoire networks, the top 5000 CDR3 amino acid sequences were linked whenever an edit distance of one separated two sequences. Antigen specificity groups and MHC restriction were predicted for TRB CDR3 amino acid sequences with GLIPH2. Known CMV, EBV, HIV or tissue antigen associations were flagged by matching CDR3 amino acid sequences against VDJdb and McPAS-TCR. Pre-ART, post-ART and control groups were compared with Wilcoxon signed-rank tests and Holm-Bonferroni correction. TCRdb carries this immuneACCESS record with in-frame sequences only. Its versions omit some clonotypes, under half of them owing to an unresolved V gene in the studies checked, with the rest unexplained. The V and J calls and clone size were taken over from that table, and D and trimming were inferred from the DNA. The sample yields approximately 27,000 clones; about 90% were counted once. The ten largest clones represent 3% to 4.5% of the sample.

Reading from cysteine to phenylalanine, the CDR3 counts 14 amino acids. The DNA shown is the 42-base CDR3, in frame from base 1. CDR1 and CDR2, looked up from the germline V gene, are MGHRA and YSYEKL. V sheds 0 bases and J sheds 8 bases, leaving 10 bases between their ends. Inclusion was restricted to participants for whom at least one PBMC sample before ART initiation and at least two post-ART samples were available. All participants with HIV were treated in the United States of America. Before DNA extraction, cryopreserved samples containing roughly 0.9-11 million PBMC were thawed and washed. At the time of the earliest PBMC sample, participants with HIV were aged between about 20 and 54 years. PBMC samples from each participant spanned 1-4 timepoints before ART initiation and 2-8 timepoints after ART initiation, with a median of 7 samples. Serial HIV viral load, CD4+ T-cell count, ART history and demographic data were obtained for every participant. A Qiagen kit on a QIAcube was used to extract genomic DNA from unsorted PBMC, with samples processed in batches of 12.

Specimen: unsorted PBMCs, collected 1.8 years after starting antiretroviral therapy. Recombination joined TRBV4-1 with TRBJ1-4; there is no confident call for the D gene. The clonotype originates from a woman in her late teens or twenties with HIV. Read as DNA, the sequence is TGCGCCAGCAGCCAAGAGACCGGGAAGGAAAAACTGTTTTTT. Translation gives CASSQETGKEKLFF.